Below are 10 T cell receptor beta chains sequenced from a single sample in a study of T cells in Graves' hyperthyroidism and ophthalmopathy. Amplification of TCR beta CDR3 regions used RNA as the template. HTBI primers were employed in a first-round RT-PCR of the TCR CDR3. Using its own MiXCR run on the multiplex PCR reads, TCRdb lists one record per CDR3 protein. This table has hundreds of thousands of distinct CDR3 sequences, 13% to 15% appearing once. The sequenced sample consisted of blood. Receptor source: a woman aged 50 to 65 with Graves' ophthalmopathy.

Notes on this clonotype: The junction departs from germline at one end; a sequencing error may be responsible. The chain recombines TRBV19 with TRBJ1-1; no clear D gene. The CDR3 consists of 15 residues. The germline CDR1 and CDR2 sequences are LNHDA and SQIVND (reference sequence). The CDR3 region has the DNA TGTGCCAGTAGTCTTCCCCCCTCAGGTACCGTGGCAGCTTTTTTT. As protein: CASSLPPSGTVAAFF.

This clonotype was picked up a small number of times. The rearrangement uses TRBV28 and TRBJ1-4; D gene ambiguous. The CDR3 covers 12 residues. Germline V lookup: CDR1 MDHEN, CDR2 SYDVKM. With 4 bases removed from V and 7 bases from J, the gap between germline ends came to 7 bases. The CDR3 DNA is TGTGCCAGCAGTTCCCTCATTGAAAAACTGTTTTTT. The encoded protein is CASSSLIEKLFF.

A remark on this clonotype: At one of its ends the junction is not consistent with the germline gene, which may arise from a read error. V and J are TRBV6-1 and TRBJ1-4, with 11 nucleotides matching TRBD1. The CDR3 is 15 amino acids. Germline CDR1 MNHNS, CDR2 SASEGT. CDR3 protein: CASRGQGATNERLFF. Written as DNA, the CDR3 is TGTGCCAGCAGAGGACAGGGGGCGACTAATGAAAGACTGTTTTTT.

This clonotype was seen repeatedly, ten times or more. The V and J genes are TRBV18 and TRBJ1-1, with D possibly TRBD1 on 6 matching bases. V gave up 2 bases and J gave up 4 bases, with 11 bases separating them. Germline CDR1 is KGHSH and CDR2 is LQKENI. The CDR3 consists of 14 residues. The CDR3 is CASSPTDSATEAFF. The CDR3, as DNA: TGTGCCAGCTCACCAACGGACAGTGCCACTGAAGCTTTCTTT.

This clonotype was observed many times. V gene TRBV6-1 combines with J gene TRBJ2-7, with TRBD1 as a possible D gene (5 bases). The CDR3 extends over 14 amino acids. V lost 9 bases to trimming and J lost 2 bases, with 17 bases between them. Germline CDR1 MNHNS, CDR2 SASEGT. The CDR3 DNA reads TGTGCCAGTCGTCGGCCAGGGTCTACCTACGAGCAGTACTTC. Its protein product is CASRRPGSTYEQYF.

The J gene is TRBJ1-1, the V gene TRBV20-1; 7 nucleotides agree with TRBD1. The CDR3 extends over 20 amino acids. The J segment lost 1 base and the V segment lost 0 bases, leaving 20 bases of the junction unmatched. Germline assignment: CDR1 DFQATT and CDR2 SNEGSKA (reference sequence). Here the CDR3 reads CSARDLVTGRGEGENTEAFF. For the CDR3, the DNA is TGCAGTGCTAGAGATTTAGTGACAGGGCGGGGTGAAGGGGAGAACACTGAAGCTTTCTTT.

This clonotype was recorded at least ten times. V usage is TRBV2 and J usage is TRBJ1-2; 9 positions match TRBD1. V shed 10 bases, J shed 7 bases, and the junction held 10 bases outside the gene matches. The length of the CDR3 is 13 residues. From germline, CDR1 is SNHLY and CDR2 FYNNEI. The CDR3 bases are TGTGCCAACTCCAAAGGACAGGGGTCTGGCTACACCTTC. Translating it yields CANSKGQGSGYTF. The whole variable domain, remainder taken from reference TRBV2 and TRBJ1-2, is EPEVTQTPSHQVTQMGQEVILRCVPISNHLYFYWYRQILGQKVEFLVSFYNNEISEKSEIFDDQFSVERPDGSNFTLKIRSTKLEDSAMYFCANSKGQGSGYTFGSGTRLTVV.

This clonotype has a count of ten or more. This chain joins TRBV7-2 and TRBJ1-1; D is ambiguous. The V end lost 7 bases, the J end lost 1 base, and 13 bases lay between the germline ends. Germline-derived CDR1 and CDR2 are SGHTA and FQGNSA. The CDR3 covers 14 residues. The CDR3 DNA reads TGTGCCAGCATCCTAGGGATAGGGAACACTGAAGCTTTCTTT. Protein product: CASILGIGNTEAFF.

This clonotype came up many times. This chain uses TRBV5-5 with TRBJ2-1, with D unclear. The CDR3 totals 13 residues. The V end was cut by 0 bases, the J end by 10 bases, with 11 bases between. Germline V lookup: CDR1 SGHKS, CDR2 YYEKEE (reference sequence). CDR3 nucleotide sequence: TGTGCCAGCAGCTTGGACAGCCTAACCGAGCAGTTCTTC. This codes for CASSLDSLTEQFF.

In its sample, this clonotype was seen many times. The chain has TRBV20-1 and TRBJ2-7; D is unresolved. There are 14 residues in the CDR3. V was trimmed by 1 base and J by 5 bases, leaving 15 bases between them. CDR1 and CDR2 (germline): DFQATT, SNEGSKA (reference sequence). The CDR3 nucleotides read TGCAGTGCTAGAGTGGGCACCCCACCAGACGAGCAGTACTTC. This translates into CSARVGTPPDEQYF.